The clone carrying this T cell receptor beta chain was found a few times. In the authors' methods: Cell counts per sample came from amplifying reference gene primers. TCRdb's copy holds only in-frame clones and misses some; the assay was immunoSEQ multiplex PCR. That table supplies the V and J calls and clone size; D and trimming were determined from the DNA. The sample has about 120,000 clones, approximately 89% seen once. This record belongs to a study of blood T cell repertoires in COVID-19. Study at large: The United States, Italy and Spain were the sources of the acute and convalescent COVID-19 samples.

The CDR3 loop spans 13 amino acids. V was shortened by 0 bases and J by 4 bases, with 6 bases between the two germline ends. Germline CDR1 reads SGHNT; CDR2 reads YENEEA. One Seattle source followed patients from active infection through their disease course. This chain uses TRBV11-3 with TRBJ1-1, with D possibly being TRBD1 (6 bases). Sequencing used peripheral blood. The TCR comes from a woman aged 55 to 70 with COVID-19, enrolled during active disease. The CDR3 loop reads CASSLEGGTEAFF. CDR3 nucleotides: TGTGCCAGCAGCTTAGAAGGGGGCACTGAAGCTTTCTTT.